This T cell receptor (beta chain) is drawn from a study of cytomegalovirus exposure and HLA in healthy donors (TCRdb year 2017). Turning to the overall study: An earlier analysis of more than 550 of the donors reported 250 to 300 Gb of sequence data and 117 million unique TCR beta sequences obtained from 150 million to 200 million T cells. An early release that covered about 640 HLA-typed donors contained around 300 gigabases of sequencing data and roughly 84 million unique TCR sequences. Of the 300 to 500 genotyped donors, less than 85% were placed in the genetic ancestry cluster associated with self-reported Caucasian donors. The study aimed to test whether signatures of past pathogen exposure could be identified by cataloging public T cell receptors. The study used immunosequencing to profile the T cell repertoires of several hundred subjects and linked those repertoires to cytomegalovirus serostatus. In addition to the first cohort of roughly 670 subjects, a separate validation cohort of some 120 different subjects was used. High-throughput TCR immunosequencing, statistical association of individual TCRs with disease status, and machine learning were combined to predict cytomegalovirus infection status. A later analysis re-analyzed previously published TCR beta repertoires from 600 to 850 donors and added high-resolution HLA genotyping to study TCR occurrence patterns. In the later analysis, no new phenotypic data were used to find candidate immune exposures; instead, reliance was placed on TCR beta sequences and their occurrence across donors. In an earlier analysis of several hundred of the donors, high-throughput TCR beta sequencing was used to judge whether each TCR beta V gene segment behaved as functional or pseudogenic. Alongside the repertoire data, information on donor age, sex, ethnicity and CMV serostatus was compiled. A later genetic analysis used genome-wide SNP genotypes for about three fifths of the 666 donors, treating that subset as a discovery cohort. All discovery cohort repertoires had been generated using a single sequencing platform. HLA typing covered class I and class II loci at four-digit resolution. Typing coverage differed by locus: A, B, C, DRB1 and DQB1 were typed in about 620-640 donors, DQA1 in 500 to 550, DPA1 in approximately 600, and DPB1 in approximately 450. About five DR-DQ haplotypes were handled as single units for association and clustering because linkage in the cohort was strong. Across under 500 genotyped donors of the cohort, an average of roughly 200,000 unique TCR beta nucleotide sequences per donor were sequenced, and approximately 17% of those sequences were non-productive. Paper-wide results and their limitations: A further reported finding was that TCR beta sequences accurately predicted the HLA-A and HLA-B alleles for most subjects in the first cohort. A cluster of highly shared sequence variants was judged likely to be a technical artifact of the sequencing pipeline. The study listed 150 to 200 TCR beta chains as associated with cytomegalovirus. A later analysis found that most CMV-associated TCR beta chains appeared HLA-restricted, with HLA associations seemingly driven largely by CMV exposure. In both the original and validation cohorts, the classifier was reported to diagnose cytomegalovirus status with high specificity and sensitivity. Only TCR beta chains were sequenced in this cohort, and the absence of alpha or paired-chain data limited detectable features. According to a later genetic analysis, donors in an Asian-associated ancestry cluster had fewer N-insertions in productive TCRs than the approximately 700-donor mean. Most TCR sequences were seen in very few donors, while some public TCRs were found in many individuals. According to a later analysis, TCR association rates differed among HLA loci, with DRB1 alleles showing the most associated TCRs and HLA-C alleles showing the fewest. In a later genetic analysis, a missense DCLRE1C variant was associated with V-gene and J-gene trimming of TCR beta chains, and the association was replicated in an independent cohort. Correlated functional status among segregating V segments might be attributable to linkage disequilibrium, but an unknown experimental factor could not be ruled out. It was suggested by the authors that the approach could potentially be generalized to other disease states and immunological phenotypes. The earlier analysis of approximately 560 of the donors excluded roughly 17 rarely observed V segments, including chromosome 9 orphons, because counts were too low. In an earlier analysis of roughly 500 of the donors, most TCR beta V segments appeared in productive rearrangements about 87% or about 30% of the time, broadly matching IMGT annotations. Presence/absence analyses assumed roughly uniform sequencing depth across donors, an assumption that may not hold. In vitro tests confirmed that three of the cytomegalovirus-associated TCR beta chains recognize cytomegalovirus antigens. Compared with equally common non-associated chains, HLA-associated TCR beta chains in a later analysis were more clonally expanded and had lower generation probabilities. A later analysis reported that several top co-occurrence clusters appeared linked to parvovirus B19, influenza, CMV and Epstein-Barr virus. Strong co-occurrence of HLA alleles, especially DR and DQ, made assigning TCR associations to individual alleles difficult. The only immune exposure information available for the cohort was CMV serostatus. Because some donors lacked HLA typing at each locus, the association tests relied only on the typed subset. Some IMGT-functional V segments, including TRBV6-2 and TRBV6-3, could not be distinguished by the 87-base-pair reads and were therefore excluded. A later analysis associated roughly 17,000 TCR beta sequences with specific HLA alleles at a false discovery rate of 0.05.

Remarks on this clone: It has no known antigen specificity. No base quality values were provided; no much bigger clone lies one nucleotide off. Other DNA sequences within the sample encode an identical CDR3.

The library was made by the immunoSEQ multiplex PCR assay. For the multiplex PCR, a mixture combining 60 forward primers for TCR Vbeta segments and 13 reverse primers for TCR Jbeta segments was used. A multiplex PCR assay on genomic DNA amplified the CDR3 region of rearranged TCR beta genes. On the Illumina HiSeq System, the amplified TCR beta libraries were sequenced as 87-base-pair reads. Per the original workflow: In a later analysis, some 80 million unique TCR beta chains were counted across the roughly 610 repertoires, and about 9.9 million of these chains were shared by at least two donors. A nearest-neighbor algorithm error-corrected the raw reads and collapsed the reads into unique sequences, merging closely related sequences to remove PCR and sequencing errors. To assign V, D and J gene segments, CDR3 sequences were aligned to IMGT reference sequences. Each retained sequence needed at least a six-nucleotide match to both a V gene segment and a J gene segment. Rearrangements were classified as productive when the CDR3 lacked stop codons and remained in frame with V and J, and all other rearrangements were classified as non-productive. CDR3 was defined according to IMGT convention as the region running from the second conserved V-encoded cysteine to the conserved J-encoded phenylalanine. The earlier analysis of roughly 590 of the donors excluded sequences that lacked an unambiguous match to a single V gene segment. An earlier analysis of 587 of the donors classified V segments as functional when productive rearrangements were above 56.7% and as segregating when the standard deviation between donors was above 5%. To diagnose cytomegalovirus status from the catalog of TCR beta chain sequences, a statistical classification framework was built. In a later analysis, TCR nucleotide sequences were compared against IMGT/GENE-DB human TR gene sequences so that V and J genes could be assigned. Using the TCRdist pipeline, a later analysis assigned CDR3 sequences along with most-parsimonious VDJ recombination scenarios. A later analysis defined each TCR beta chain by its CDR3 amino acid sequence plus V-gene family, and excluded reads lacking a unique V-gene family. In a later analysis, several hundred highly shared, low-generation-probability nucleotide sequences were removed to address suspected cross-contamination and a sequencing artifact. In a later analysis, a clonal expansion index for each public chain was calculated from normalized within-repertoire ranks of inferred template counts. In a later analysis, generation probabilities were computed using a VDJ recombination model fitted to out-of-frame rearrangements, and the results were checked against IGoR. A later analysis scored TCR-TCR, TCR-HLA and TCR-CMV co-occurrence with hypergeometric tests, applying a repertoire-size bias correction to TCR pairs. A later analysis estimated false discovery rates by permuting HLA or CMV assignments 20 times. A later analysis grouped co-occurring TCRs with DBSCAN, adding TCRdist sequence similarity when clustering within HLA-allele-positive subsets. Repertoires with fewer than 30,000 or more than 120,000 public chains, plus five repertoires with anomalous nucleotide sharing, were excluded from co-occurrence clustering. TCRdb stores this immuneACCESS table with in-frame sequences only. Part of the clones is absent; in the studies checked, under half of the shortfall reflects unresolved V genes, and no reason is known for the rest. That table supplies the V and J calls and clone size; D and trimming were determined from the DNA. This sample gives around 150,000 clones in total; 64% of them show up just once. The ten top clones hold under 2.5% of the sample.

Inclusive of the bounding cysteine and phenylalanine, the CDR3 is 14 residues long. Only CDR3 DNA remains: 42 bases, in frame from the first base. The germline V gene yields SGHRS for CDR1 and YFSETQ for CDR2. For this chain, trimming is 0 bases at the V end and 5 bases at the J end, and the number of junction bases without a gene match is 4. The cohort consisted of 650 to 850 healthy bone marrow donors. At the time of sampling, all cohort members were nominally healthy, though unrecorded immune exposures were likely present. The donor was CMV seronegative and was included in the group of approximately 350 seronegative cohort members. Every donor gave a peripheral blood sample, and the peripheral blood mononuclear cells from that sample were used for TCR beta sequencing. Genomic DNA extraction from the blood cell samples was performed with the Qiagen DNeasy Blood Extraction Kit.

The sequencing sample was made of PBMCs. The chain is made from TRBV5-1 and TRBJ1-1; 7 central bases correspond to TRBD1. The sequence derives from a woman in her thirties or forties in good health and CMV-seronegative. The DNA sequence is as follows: TGCGCCAGCAGCTTGGACAGGGGAAGAACTGAAGCTTTCTTT. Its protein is CASSLDRGRTEAFF.